This TCR beta chain was observed in a study of blood T cell repertoires in COVID-19. Study summary: The United States, Italy and Spain supplied acute and convalescent COVID-19 samples. PBMCs, B-cell-depleted T cells, or T cells were the source of the cDNA or gDNA that made up the material.

Original analysis: Researchers report that nucleated cell counts were estimated from reference gene primer amplification. The protocol was immunoSEQ multiplex PCR, while the TCRdb copy is restricted to in-frame clones and leaves out a portion. That table supplies the V and J calls and clone size; D and trimming were determined from the DNA. The table includes more than 15,000 clones, around nine tenths detected once. V lost 1 base, J lost 7 bases, and 4 bases stayed unmatched. Per germline, CDR1 MGHRA and CDR2 YSYEKL. The CDR3 consists of 16 residues. The sequenced sample consisted of peripheral blood. The chain combines TRBV4-1 with TRBJ2-1, with 13 bases matching TRBD2. This clonotype was sampled from a human donor in a cohort sampled during active COVID-19. The CDR3 DNA follows: TGCGCCAGCAGCCAAGGGACTAGCGGGAGTAGAAATGAGCAGTTCTTC. Protein sequence: CASSQGTSGSRNEQFF.